Listed below are T cell receptor beta chains from one sample, sequenced in a study of T cell repertoires in cytomegalovirus infection. Each CDR3 protein gets one entry after TCRdb re-called the reads with MiXCR. Among around 320,000 distinct CDR3 sequences listed, 8% to 10% were seen once. The sequencing sample was made of PBMCs. These receptors originate from a human donor in good health (CMV status not recorded). Some clones in this sample may be carry-over from other donors' samples. Both conserved end residues are part of each CDR3. A D gene is named only where the DNA matches it firmly. Size is stated for part of the rows, as once, few or many counts, or as a class when the clone is expanded.

D gene: -
clone size: many
J gene: TRBJ2-6
V gene: TRBV7-2
CDR3 protein: CASSLQGPGANVLTF
CDR3 DNA: TGTGCCAGCAGCTTACAAGGGCCTGGGGCCAACGTCCTGACTTTC

D gene: -
clone size: few
J gene: TRBJ2-7
V gene: TRBV28
CDR3 protein: CASLKTAGKQYF
CDR3 DNA: TGTGCCAGCCTCAAAACGGCAGGGAAGCAGTACTTC

D gene: TRBD2
clone size: many
J gene: TRBJ2-7
V gene: TRBV7-7
CDR3 protein: CASSLGEGVYEQYF
CDR3 DNA: TGTGCCAGCAGCTTAGGGGAGGGAGTTTACGAGCAGTACTTC

D gene: -
clone size: many
J gene: TRBJ2-5
V gene: TRBV6-1
CDR3 protein: CASRGRRQDGETQYF
CDR3 DNA: TGTGCCAGCAGGGGAAGGAGACAGGATGGAGAGACCCAGTACTTC

D gene: TRBD2
clone size: many
J gene: TRBJ2-7
V gene: TRBV6-1
CDR3 protein: CASSPRGGWGDMEQYF
CDR3 DNA: TGTGCCAGCAGCCCGCGGGGGGGGTGGGGAGATATGGAGCAGTACTTC

D gene: -
clone size: few
J gene: TRBJ2-1
V gene: TRBV12-3/TRBV12-4
CDR3 protein: CAILRGGLYNEQFF
CDR3 DNA: TGTGCCATCCTCAGGGGGGGTTTATACAATGAGCAGTTCTTC

D gene: -
clone size: many
J gene: TRBJ2-3
V gene: TRBV5-5
CDR3 protein: CASSLHRGSSTDTQYF
CDR3 DNA: TGTGCCAGCAGCTTGCATCGGGGTTCTAGCACAGATACGCAGTATTTT

D gene: -
clone size: few
J gene: TRBJ2-3
V gene: TRBV11-1
CDR3 protein: CASSFAANTDTQYF
CDR3 DNA: TGTGCCAGCAGCTTCGCAGCGAACACAGATACGCAGTATTTT

D gene: TRBD1
clone size: few
J gene: TRBJ1-2
V gene: TRBV27
CDR3 protein: CASSQGGHYGYTF
CDR3 DNA: TGTGCCAGCAGTCAAGGGGGCCACTATGGCTACACCTTC

D gene: TRBD2
clone size: -
J gene: TRBJ2-7
V gene: TRBV6-2/TRBV6-3
CDR3 protein: CASSYEEGLAGAYEQYF
CDR3 DNA: TGTGCCAGCAGTTACGAGGAGGGACTAGCGGGAGCCTACGAGCAGTACTTC

D gene: -
clone size: -
J gene: TRBJ2-7
V gene: TRBV4-1
CDR3 protein: CASSQEGRYYEQYF
CDR3 DNA: TGCGCCAGCAGCCAGGAGGGGCGATATTACGAGCAGTACTTC

D gene: TRBD2
clone size: -
J gene: TRBJ2-3
V gene: TRBV5-1
CDR3 protein: CASSIGRTTDTQYF
CDR3 DNA: TGCGCCAGCAGCATCGGGAGGACCACAGATACGCAGTATTTT

D gene: -
clone size: few
J gene: TRBJ2-3
V gene: TRBV28
CDR3 protein: CASSFTGATDTQYF
CDR3 DNA: TGTGCCAGCAGTTTTACGGGGGCGACAGATACGCAGTATTTT

D gene: -
clone size: many
J gene: TRBJ1-1
V gene: TRBV7-2
CDR3 protein: CASTPLRVGTEAFF
CDR3 DNA: TGTGCCAGCACCCCCCTGAGGGTGGGCACTGAAGCTTTCTTT

D gene: TRBD2
clone size: -
J gene: TRBJ2-3
V gene: TRBV29-1
CDR3 protein: CSVGAGGRGDTQYF
CDR3 DNA: TGCAGCGTTGGAGCGGGGGGCAGGGGAGATACGCAGTATTTT

D gene: TRBD1
clone size: many
J gene: TRBJ1-1
V gene: TRBV7-2
CDR3 protein: CASSLVGTGGLMNTEAFF
CDR3 DNA: TGTGCCAGCAGCTTAGTGGGGACAGGGGGCTTAATGAACACTGAAGCTTTCTTT

D gene: -
clone size: few
J gene: TRBJ2-1
V gene: TRBV6-2/TRBV6-3
CDR3 protein: CASSPTEYNEQFF
CDR3 DNA: TGTGCCAGCAGCCCTACTGAATACAATGAGCAGTTCTTC

D gene: -
clone size: many
J gene: TRBJ1-2
V gene: TRBV7-2
CDR3 protein: CAVRSPANYGYTF
CDR3 DNA: TGTGCCGTCCGGAGCCCCGCTAACTATGGCTACACCTTC

D gene: TRBD2
clone size: many
J gene: TRBJ2-5
V gene: TRBV7-9
CDR3 protein: CASSLLAGTFQETQYF
CDR3 DNA: TGTGCCAGCAGCTTACTAGCGGGGACTTTTCAAGAGACCCAGTACTTC

D gene: TRBD2
clone size: many
J gene: TRBJ2-1
V gene: TRBV7-9
CDR3 protein: CASSSTGLAGGPYNEQFF
CDR3 DNA: TGTGCCAGCAGCTCAACGGGACTAGCGGGAGGGCCCTACAATGAGCAGTTCTTC

D gene: -
clone size: -
J gene: TRBJ2-2
V gene: TRBV6-2/TRBV6-3
CDR3 protein: CASSFRGMNTGELFF
CDR3 DNA: TGTGCCAGCAGTTTCAGGGGAATGAACACCGGGGAGCTGTTTTTT

D gene: -
clone size: -
J gene: TRBJ2-3
V gene: TRBV5-4
CDR3 protein: CASSAGLNPRGDTQYF
CDR3 DNA: TGTGCCAGCAGCGCCGGGTTAAATCCCAGGGGAGATACGCAGTATTTT

D gene: -
clone size: few
J gene: TRBJ2-7
V gene: TRBV6-2/TRBV6-3
CDR3 protein: CASLQAYEQYF
CDR3 DNA: TGTGCCAGCTTACAGGCCTACGAGCAGTACTTC

D gene: TRBD1
clone size: many
J gene: TRBJ2-5
V gene: TRBV7-8
CDR3 protein: CASSLRQGQETQYF
CDR3 DNA: TGTGCCAGCAGCCTCAGACAGGGACAAGAGACCCAGTACTTC

D gene: -
clone size: -
J gene: TRBJ1-1
V gene: TRBV6-2/TRBV6-3
CDR3 protein: CASSYDRQLLNTEAFF
CDR3 DNA: TGTGCCAGCAGTTACGACAGGCAACTACTGAACACTGAAGCTTTCTTT

D gene: -
clone size: few
J gene: TRBJ1-2
V gene: TRBV7-9
CDR3 protein: CASSSTGTLNYGYTF
CDR3 DNA: TGTGCCAGCAGCTCTACAGGGACCTTGAACTATGGCTACACCTTC

D gene: TRBD1
clone size: many
J gene: TRBJ2-7
V gene: TRBV6-2/TRBV6-3
CDR3 protein: CASRTGSGWYYEQYF
CDR3 DNA: TGTGCCAGCAGGACAGGGTCCGGATGGTACTACGAGCAGTACTTC

D gene: -
clone size: -
J gene: TRBJ2-6
V gene: TRBV3-1
CDR3 protein: CASSQARRGARGANVLTF
CDR3 DNA: TGTGCCAGCAGCCAAGCTCGCAGGGGGGCGCGAGGGGCCAACGTCCTGACTTTC

D gene: -
clone size: few
J gene: TRBJ1-2
V gene: TRBV4-3
CDR3 protein: CASSQDARHYGYTF
CDR3 DNA: TGCGCCAGCAGCCAAGATGCTCGCCACTATGGCTACACCTTC

D gene: -
clone size: few
J gene: TRBJ1-3
V gene: TRBV12-3/TRBV12-4
CDR3 protein: CASQWTGNTIYF
CDR3 DNA: TGTGCCAGTCAGTGGACTGGAAACACCATATATTTT

D gene: TRBD1
clone size: few
J gene: TRBJ1-6
V gene: TRBV12-3/TRBV12-4
CDR3 protein: CASRPTGAFSPLHF
CDR3 DNA: TGTGCCAGCAGACCAACAGGGGCCTTTTCACCCCTCCACTTT

D gene: -
clone size: -
J gene: TRBJ2-7
V gene: TRBV9
CDR3 protein: CASSADGHILSYEQYF
CDR3 DNA: TGTGCCAGCAGCGCCGATGGACACATCCTTTCCTACGAGCAGTACTTC

D gene: -
clone size: few
J gene: TRBJ1-2
V gene: TRBV5-3
CDR3 protein: CASSLEGSNGYTF
CDR3 DNA: TGTGCCAGCAGCTTGGAAGGGAGCAATGGCTACACCTTC

D gene: -
clone size: many
J gene: TRBJ1-1
V gene: TRBV11-2
CDR3 protein: CASSSDRSNTEAFF
CDR3 DNA: TGTGCCAGCAGCTCAGACAGGTCGAACACTGAAGCTTTCTTT

D gene: -
clone size: many
J gene: TRBJ2-5
V gene: TRBV7-3
CDR3 protein: CASSRGSKETQYF
CDR3 DNA: TGTGCCAGCAGCCGCGGATCAAAGGAGACCCAGTACTTC

D gene: -
clone size: many
J gene: TRBJ2-1
V gene: TRBV7-2
CDR3 protein: CASSLGGEYNEQFF
CDR3 DNA: TGTGCCAGCAGCCTTGGCGGGGAATACAATGAGCAGTTCTTC

D gene: -
clone size: -
J gene: TRBJ2-7
V gene: TRBV11-2
CDR3 protein: CASSLSATGPSYEQYF
CDR3 DNA: TGTGCCAGCAGCTTATCGGCGACGGGACCGTCCTACGAGCAGTACTTC

D gene: -
clone size: few
J gene: TRBJ2-1
V gene: TRBV12-3/TRBV12-4
CDR3 protein: CASSWAANEQFF
CDR3 DNA: TGTGCCAGCAGCTGGGCAGCCAATGAGCAGTTCTTC

D gene: -
clone size: -
J gene: TRBJ2-3
V gene: TRBV7-9
CDR3 protein: CASSLAKGPDTQYF
CDR3 DNA: TGTGCCAGCAGCTTAGCAAAGGGGCCAGATACGCAGTATTTT